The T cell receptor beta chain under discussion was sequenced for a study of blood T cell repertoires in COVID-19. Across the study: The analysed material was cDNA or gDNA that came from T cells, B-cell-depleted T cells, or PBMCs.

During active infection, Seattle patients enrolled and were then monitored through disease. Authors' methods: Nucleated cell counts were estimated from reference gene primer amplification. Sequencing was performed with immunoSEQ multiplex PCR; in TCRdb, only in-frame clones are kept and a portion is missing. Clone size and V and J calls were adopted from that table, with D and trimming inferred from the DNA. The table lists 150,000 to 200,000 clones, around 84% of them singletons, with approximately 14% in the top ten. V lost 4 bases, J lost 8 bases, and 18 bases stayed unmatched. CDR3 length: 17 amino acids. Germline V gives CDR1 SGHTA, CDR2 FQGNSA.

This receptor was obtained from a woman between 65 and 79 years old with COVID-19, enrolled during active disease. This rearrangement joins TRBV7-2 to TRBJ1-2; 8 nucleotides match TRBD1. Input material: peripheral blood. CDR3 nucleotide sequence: TGTGCCAGCAGCTCAGTCGGGGCGAGGACAGGGTTAAAGGGCTACACCTTC. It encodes CASSSVGARTGLKGYTF.